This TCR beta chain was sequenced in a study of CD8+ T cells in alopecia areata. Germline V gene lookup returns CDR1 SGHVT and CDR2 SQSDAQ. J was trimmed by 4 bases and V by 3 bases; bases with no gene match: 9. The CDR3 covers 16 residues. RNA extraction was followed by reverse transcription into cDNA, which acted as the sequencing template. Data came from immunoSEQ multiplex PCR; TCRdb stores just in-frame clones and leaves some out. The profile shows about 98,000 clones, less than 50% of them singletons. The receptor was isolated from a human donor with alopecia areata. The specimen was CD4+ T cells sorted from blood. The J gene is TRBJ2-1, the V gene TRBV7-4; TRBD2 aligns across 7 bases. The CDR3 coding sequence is TGTGCCAGCAGCTTTAGCGGAACTAGCGTTTACAATGAGCAGTTCTTC. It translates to CASSFSGTSVYNEQFF.